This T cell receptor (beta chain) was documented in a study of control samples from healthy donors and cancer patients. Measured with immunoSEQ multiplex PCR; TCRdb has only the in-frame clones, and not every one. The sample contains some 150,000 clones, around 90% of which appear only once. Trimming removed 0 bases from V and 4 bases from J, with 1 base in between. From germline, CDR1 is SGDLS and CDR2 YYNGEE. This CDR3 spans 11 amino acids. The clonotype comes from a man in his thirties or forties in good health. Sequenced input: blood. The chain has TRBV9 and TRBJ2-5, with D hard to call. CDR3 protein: CASSVVETQYF. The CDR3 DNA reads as TGTGCCAGCAGCGTAGTAGAGACCCAGTACTTC.